The rows below give T cell receptor beta chains drawn from one sample of a study of T cells in Graves' hyperthyroidism and ophthalmopathy. Via MiXCR, TCRdb re-called the multiplex PCR reads, giving one row per CDR3 protein. The table shows hundreds of thousands of distinct CDR3 sequences, with 35% to 45% occurring only once. Sequencing input: blood. The receptors stem from a man between 18 and 35 years old with Graves' hyperthyroidism. Both conserved end residues are part of each CDR3. The D gene is left open where the match is weak. Part of the rows lack a size; the others show once, few, many or a class for expanded clones.

length	V	D	size	J	CDR3	DNA
15	TRBV20-1	NA	NA	TRBJ2-5	CSARSDRDGRETQYF	TGCAGTGCTAGGAGTGACCGGGACGGGCGAGAGACCCAGTACTTC
16	TRBV15	TRBD1	many	TRBJ1-1	CATSRDPWTGMTEAFF	TGTGCCACCAGCAGAGATCCATGGACAGGGATGACTGAAGCTTTCTTT
14	TRBV29-1	NA	many	TRBJ1-4	CSVSPSGLEEKLFF	TGCAGCGTTTCCCCTTCAGGTCTTGAGGAAAAACTGTTTTTT
15	TRBV24-1	NA	many	TRBJ2-5	CATSDTPSRGETQYF	TGTGCCACCAGTGATACCCCTAGCCGGGGGGAGACCCAGTACTTC
14	TRBV20-1	TRBD1	few	TRBJ2-7	CSAPEGGQTYEQYF	TGCAGTGCTCCCGAAGGGGGACAGACCTACGAGCAGTACTTC
14	TRBV25-1	NA	many	TRBJ1-3	CASSEFGGTNTIYF	TGTGCCAGCAGTGAATTTGGCGGTACGAACACCATATATTTT
14	TRBV7-6	NA	many	TRBJ2-7	CASSLGFGTYEQYF	TGTGCCAGCAGCTTAGGGTTCGGTACCTACGAGCAGTACTTC
11	TRBV20-1	NA	NA	TRBJ2-7	CSAAGRWEQYF	TGCAGTGCCGCCGGGAGATGGGAGCAGTACTTC
14	TRBV20-1	NA	NA	TRBJ2-7	CSARARTVIHEQYF	TGCAGTGCTAGAGCCCGGACAGTGATCCACGAGCAGTACTTC
15	TRBV19	NA	NA	TRBJ1-5	CATGGRGGSNQPQHF	TGTGCCACTGGGGGCCGGGGCGGAAGCAATCAGCCCCAGCATTTT
15	TRBV7-2	NA	NA	TRBJ2-7	CASTQLLSGNYEQYF	TGTGCCAGCACCCAACTTCTTAGCGGAAACTACGAGCAGTACTTC
16	TRBV15	TRBD1	NA	TRBJ1-4	CATSRGTGATNEKLFF	TGTGCCACCAGCAGAGGGACAGGGGCAACTAATGAAAAACTGTTTTTT
12	TRBV5-4	NA	few	TRBJ2-7	CASRRVEDEQYF	TGTGCCAGCAGACGTGTCGAGGACGAGCAGTACTTC
15	TRBV6-5	TRBD1	many	TRBJ1-5	CASGGQGGSGQPQHF	TGTGCCAGCGGCGGACAGGGAGGATCGGGTCAGCCCCAGCATTTT
11	TRBV2	NA	many	TRBJ1-1	CARGVQTEAFF	TGTGCCAGAGGTGTGCAGACTGAAGCTTTCTTT
14	TRBV2	NA	NA	TRBJ2-2	CASSQGSVGGELFF	TGTGCCAGCAGCCAGGGCTCGGTCGGGGGGGAGCTGTTTTTT
14	TRBV19	TRBD2	few	TRBJ2-7	CASRLAGDSYEQYF	TGTGCCAGCAGACTAGCGGGAGACTCCTACGAGCAGTACTTC
17	TRBV2	NA	NA	TRBJ2-5	CASSVGDRVVLQETQYF	TGTGCCAGCAGTGTGGGGGATAGGGTAGTACTACAAGAGACCCAGTACTTC
14	TRBV20-1	NA	NA	TRBJ2-7	CSATTPMDFYEQYF	TGCAGTGCTACAACTCCTATGGACTTCTACGAGCAGTACTTC
16	TRBV19	NA	NA	TRBJ1-1	CASSPQEVGSNTEAFF	TGTGCCAGTAGCCCTCAGGAGGTGGGTTCGAACACTGAAGCTTTCTTT
19	TRBV14	NA	NA	TRBJ2-2	CASSQDGRRRVRNTGELFF	TGTGCCAGCAGCCAAGATGGCAGGCGACGGGTCCGCAACACCGGGGAGCTGTTTTTT
13	TRBV7-2	NA	many	TRBJ2-5	CASSLELRETQYF	TGTGCCAGCAGCTTAGAGTTAAGGGAGACCCAGTACTTC
13	TRBV19	NA	many	TRBJ1-5	CASSDSPNQPQHF	TGTGCCAGTAGTGATTCTCCTAATCAGCCCCAGCATTTT
13	TRBV29-1	TRBD1	NA	TRBJ1-2	CSVVLTGNYGYTF	TGCAGCGTTGTGTTGACAGGGAACTATGGCTACACCTTC
16	TRBV10-3	NA	many	TRBJ1-3	CAISAYTFWSGNTIYF	TGTGCCATCAGTGCCTACACTTTCTGGTCTGGAAACACCATATATTTT
15	TRBV6-1	NA	NA	TRBJ1-1	CASSPDLIVNTEAFF	TGTGCCAGCAGTCCCGACCTGATAGTAAACACTGAAGCTTTCTTT
13	TRBV25-1	NA	NA	TRBJ1-1	CASLAGVAAEAFF	TGTGCCAGCCTAGCGGGGGTTGCGGCCGAAGCTTTCTTT
14	TRBV20-1	TRBD1	few	TRBJ2-5	CSASLQGIGETQYF	TGCAGTGCTAGCCTACAGGGGATCGGAGAGACCCAGTACTTC
14	TRBV24-1	TRBD2	NA	TRBJ2-7	CATSDPREAYEQYF	TGTGCCACCAGCGACCCGCGGGAGGCCTACGAGCAGTACTTC
15	TRBV19	NA	many	TRBJ1-5	CASSIDRVVSVPQHF	TGTGCCAGTAGTATAGACAGGGTTGTAAGTGTACCCCAGCATTTT
15	TRBV5-1	NA	once	TRBJ1-2	CASSLVSQGPYGYTF	TGTGCCAGCAGCTTAGTTTCGCAGGGCCCCTATGGCTACACCTTC
14	TRBV20-1	NA	many	TRBJ1-4	CSAHASRSYEKLFF	TGCAGTGCTCACGCGTCCAGGTCGTATGAAAAACTGTTTTTT
17	TRBV7-3	NA	few	TRBJ1-5	CASSYFFSGTGDQPQHF	TGTGCCAGCAGTTACTTCTTTTCGGGGACGGGGGATCAGCCCCAGCATTTT
14	TRBV9	NA	NA	TRBJ1-2	CASSGRSGDYGYTF	TGTGCCAGCAGCGGCAGGTCGGGTGATTATGGCTACACCTTC
15	TRBV5-1	TRBD1	NA	TRBJ2-2	CASKTHRGRAGELFF	TGCGCCAGCAAAACTCACAGGGGGCGCGCCGGGGAGCTGTTTTTT